These T cell receptor beta chains were read from a single sample in a study of vaccination and CD4 T cells after COVID-19. For these receptors, no antigen is known. TCRdb itself ran the PCR reads through MiXCR, one entry per CDR3 protein. The sample has approximately 23,000 distinct CDR3 sequences, under 40% seen once; the top ten hold approximately 30%. The sample consisted of CD4+ T cells from blood, cultured in vitro, taken about 7 months after SARS-CoV-2 vaccination. The receptor set was obtained from a human donor who had recovered from COVID-19. The CDR3 runs from the conserved cysteine through the conserved F or W. The order of the fields is J gene, D gene, clone size, V gene, CDR3 protein, CDR3 DNA. The D gene is left open where the match is weak. Only some rows state a clone size, as once, few, many or a class for expanded clones.

J gene: TRBJ2-7; D gene: .; clone size: .; V gene: TRBV11-2; CDR3 protein: CASSSTGARYEQYF; CDR3 DNA: TGTGCCAGCAGCTCGACGGGGGCTAGGTACGAGCAGTACTTC
J gene: TRBJ1-5; D gene: .; clone size: few; V gene: TRBV20-1; CDR3 protein: CSALDMGNQPQHF; CDR3 DNA: TGCAGTGCTTTAGACATGGGCAATCAGCCCCAGCATTTT
J gene: TRBJ2-7; D gene: TRBD2; clone size: .; V gene: TRBV11-3; CDR3 protein: CASSLERSGGRAYEQYF; CDR3 DNA: TGTGCCAGCAGCTTAGAAAGATCCGGCGGGAGGGCCTACGAGCAGTACTTC
J gene: TRBJ2-5; D gene: TRBD1; clone size: .; V gene: TRBV24-1; CDR3 protein: CATSDPGQGGETQYF; CDR3 DNA: TGTGCCACCAGTGACCCGGGACAGGGGGGAGAGACCCAGTACTTC
J gene: TRBJ2-1; D gene: .; clone size: .; V gene: TRBV24-1; CDR3 protein: CATSGRDTLYNEQFF; CDR3 DNA: TGTGCCACCAGTGGTAGGGACACACTCTACAATGAGCAGTTCTTC
J gene: TRBJ2-1; D gene: .; clone size: .; V gene: TRBV4-3; CDR3 protein: CASSPGTFYNEQFF; CDR3 DNA: TGCGCCAGCAGCCCCGGGACCTTTTACAATGAGCAGTTCTTC
J gene: TRBJ1-1; D gene: .; clone size: few; V gene: TRBV20-1; CDR3 protein: CSARDMKDTEAFF; CDR3 DNA: TGCAGTGCTAGAGATATGAAAGACACTGAAGCTTTCTTT
J gene: TRBJ2-1; D gene: .; clone size: .; V gene: TRBV10-3; CDR3 protein: CAISERDPSYNEQFF; CDR3 DNA: TGTGCCATCAGTGAGAGAGACCCCTCTTACAATGAGCAGTTCTTC
J gene: TRBJ2-7; D gene: .; clone size: .; V gene: TRBV6-2/TRBV6-3; CDR3 protein: CASSYSASGPYEQYF; CDR3 DNA: TGTGCCAGCAGTTACTCGGCCAGCGGCCCCTACGAGCAGTACTTC
J gene: TRBJ2-1; D gene: TRBD2; clone size: .; V gene: TRBV19; CDR3 protein: CASSGTSGGYNEQFF; CDR3 DNA: TGTGCCAGTAGTGGAACTAGCGGGGGGTACAATGAGCAGTTCTTC
J gene: TRBJ2-3; D gene: .; clone size: .; V gene: TRBV7-9; CDR3 protein: CASSQDLGAPDTQYF; CDR3 DNA: TGTGCCAGCAGCCAAGATCTAGGGGCACCAGATACGCAGTATTTT
J gene: TRBJ2-5; D gene: .; clone size: .; V gene: TRBV5-1; CDR3 protein: CASSLDPSIYGETQYF; CDR3 DNA: TGCGCCAGCAGCTTGGACCCGTCAATCTACGGAGAGACCCAGTACTTC
J gene: TRBJ2-5; D gene: TRBD2; clone size: .; V gene: TRBV20-1; CDR3 protein: CSARDRRGTSGTWETQYF; CDR3 DNA: TGCAGTGCTAGAGATAGGAGGGGGACTAGCGGGACTTGGGAGACCCAGTACTTC
J gene: TRBJ2-7; D gene: TRBD2; clone size: .; V gene: TRBV20-1; CDR3 protein: CSASLLAVYEQYF; CDR3 DNA: TGCAGTGCTAGTCTCCTAGCGGTGTACGAGCAGTACTTC
J gene: TRBJ2-1; D gene: .; clone size: .; V gene: TRBV19; CDR3 protein: CASTPADSSYNEQFF; CDR3 DNA: TGTGCCAGTACCCCGGCGGACTCCTCCTACAATGAGCAGTTCTTC
J gene: TRBJ2-1; D gene: TRBD1; clone size: .; V gene: TRBV19; CDR3 protein: CASRGDRGVDEQFF; CDR3 DNA: TGTGCCAGTAGGGGGGACAGGGGTGTCGATGAGCAGTTCTTC
J gene: TRBJ1-6; D gene: .; clone size: .; V gene: TRBV7-9; CDR3 protein: CASSHSNSPLHF; CDR3 DNA: TGTGCCAGCAGCCACAGTAATTCACCCCTCCACTTT
J gene: TRBJ2-3; D gene: TRBD1; clone size: few; V gene: TRBV7-9; CDR3 protein: CASSPTKGTGADTQYF; CDR3 DNA: TGTGCCAGCAGCCCTACCAAGGGGACAGGGGCAGATACGCAGTATTTT
J gene: TRBJ1-1; D gene: TRBD1; clone size: few; V gene: TRBV7-3; CDR3 protein: CASSLDRAGTGTEAFF; CDR3 DNA: TGTGCCAGCAGCTTAGATCGTGCCGGGACAGGCACTGAAGCTTTCTTT
J gene: TRBJ2-3; D gene: .; clone size: few; V gene: TRBV6-1; CDR3 protein: CATSQSRGTQYF; CDR3 DNA: TGTGCCACCTCCCAAAGCAGGGGAACGCAGTATTTT
J gene: TRBJ1-1; D gene: .; clone size: .; V gene: TRBV6-5; CDR3 protein: CASSYSRGNTEAFF; CDR3 DNA: TGTGCCAGCAGTTACTCGCGGGGGAACACTGAAGCTTTCTTT
J gene: TRBJ2-3; D gene: TRBD2; clone size: .; V gene: TRBV9; CDR3 protein: CASSVFSGSTDTQYF; CDR3 DNA: TGTGCCAGCAGCGTGTTTAGCGGGAGCACAGATACGCAGTATTTT
J gene: TRBJ2-7; D gene: .; clone size: .; V gene: TRBV10-3; CDR3 protein: CAIRGDPDYEQYF; CDR3 DNA: TGTGCCATCAGGGGGGACCCCGACTACGAGCAGTACTTC
J gene: TRBJ1-1; D gene: .; clone size: .; V gene: TRBV4-1; CDR3 protein: CASSQGSGAWSTEAFF; CDR3 DNA: TGCGCCAGCAGCCAAGGGTCAGGGGCTTGGAGCACTGAAGCTTTCTTT
J gene: TRBJ2-5; D gene: .; clone size: few; V gene: TRBV6-2/TRBV6-3; CDR3 protein: CASSYYREGTQYF; CDR3 DNA: TGTGCCAGCAGTTACTACAGGGAGGGGACCCAGTACTTC
J gene: TRBJ2-7; D gene: TRBD1; clone size: .; V gene: TRBV6-4; CDR3 protein: CARRDRGCSYEQYF; CDR3 DNA: TGTGCCAGAAGGGACAGGGGATGTTCCTACGAGCAGTACTTC
J gene: TRBJ2-3; D gene: .; clone size: .; V gene: TRBV20-1; CDR3 protein: CSARQGRITDTQYF; CDR3 DNA: TGCAGTGCTAGACAAGGGCGGATCACAGATACGCAGTATTTT
J gene: TRBJ1-1; D gene: .; clone size: .; V gene: TRBV6-1; CDR3 protein: CASSQGGGGYGEEAFF; CDR3 DNA: TGTGCCAGCAGTCAAGGGGGGGGAGGGTACGGGGAAGAAGCTTTCTTT
J gene: TRBJ2-1; D gene: .; clone size: few; V gene: TRBV7-8; CDR3 protein: CASSPRARLENEQFF; CDR3 DNA: TGTGCCAGCAGCCCAAGAGCGAGACTAGAGAATGAGCAGTTCTTC
J gene: TRBJ2-7; D gene: .; clone size: .; V gene: TRBV5-1; CDR3 protein: CASKGEYEQYF; CDR3 DNA: TGCGCCAGCAAAGGAGAATACGAGCAGTACTTC
J gene: TRBJ2-2; D gene: TRBD1; clone size: .; V gene: TRBV20-1; CDR3 protein: CSAERGLGGTGELFF; CDR3 DNA: TGCAGTGCTGAGAGGGGGCTGGGCGGCACCGGGGAGCTGTTTTTT
J gene: TRBJ2-4; D gene: TRBD2; clone size: .; V gene: TRBV12-3/TRBV12-4; CDR3 protein: CASKQREGNIQYF; CDR3 DNA: TGTGCCAGCAAACAGCGGGAGGGAAACATTCAGTACTTC
J gene: TRBJ2-7; D gene: TRBD2; clone size: .; V gene: TRBV15; CDR3 protein: CATSTRGTSYNEQYF; CDR3 DNA: TGTGCCACCAGCACCCGAGGGACTAGCTACAATGAGCAGTACTTC
J gene: TRBJ2-1; D gene: .; clone size: .; V gene: TRBV7-9; CDR3 protein: CASSLRGSSYNEQFF; CDR3 DNA: TGTGCCAGCAGCCTAAGGGGGAGCTCCTACAATGAGCAGTTCTTC
J gene: TRBJ1-1; D gene: .; clone size: .; V gene: TRBV15; CDR3 protein: CATSRNTGSQAFF; CDR3 DNA: TGTGCCACCAGCAGAAACACCGGGTCTCAAGCTTTCTTT
J gene: TRBJ1-5; D gene: .; clone size: few; V gene: TRBV6-5; CDR3 protein: CASSYRFTGYNQPQHF; CDR3 DNA: TGTGCCAGCAGTTACCGGTTTACAGGGTACAATCAGCCCCAGCATTTT
J gene: TRBJ2-3; D gene: .; clone size: .; V gene: TRBV11-2; CDR3 protein: CASSLVGGKGDTQYF; CDR3 DNA: TGTGCCAGCAGCTTAGTTGGTGGGAAAGGAGATACGCAGTATTTT
J gene: TRBJ2-3; D gene: TRBD2; clone size: .; V gene: TRBV11-3; CDR3 protein: CASSLSGITDTQYF; CDR3 DNA: TGTGCCAGCAGCTTAAGCGGGATCACAGATACGCAGTATTTT
J gene: TRBJ2-5; D gene: TRBD2; clone size: .; V gene: TRBV20-1; CDR3 protein: CSAPGLSLGTQYF; CDR3 DNA: TGCAGTGCTCCGGGACTATCGCTCGGGACCCAGTACTTC
J gene: TRBJ1-1; D gene: TRBD1; clone size: .; V gene: TRBV7-3; CDR3 protein: CASSRIGDSSEYTEAFF; CDR3 DNA: TGTGCCAGCAGCCGCATCGGGGACAGTTCAGAATACACTGAAGCTTTCTTT
J gene: TRBJ2-5; D gene: .; clone size: few; V gene: TRBV24-1; CDR3 protein: CATRETGWETQYF; CDR3 DNA: TGTGCCACCAGGGAAACAGGGTGGGAGACCCAGTACTTC